This is a list of T cell receptor beta chains from one sample in a study of CD8 T cells in Susac syndrome. TCRdb processed the immunoSEQ multiplex PCR reads anew with MiXCR; each CDR3 protein has one entry. The table shows roughly 150,000 distinct CDR3 sequences, with around 96% occurring only once. The sample was CD4+ T cells from PBMCs. These receptors were obtained from a human donor with Susac syndrome. CDR3s include the opening cysteine and the closing phenylalanine or tryptophan. Each record gives: V gene, CDR3 protein.

V: TRBV20-1
CDR3: CSAPQNYGYTF

V: TRBV20-1
CDR3: CSARAQDGPSYEQYF

V: TRBV12-3/TRBV12-4
CDR3: CASSFGVSSTEAFF

V: TRBV5-8
CDR3: CASSMRGNGISPLHF

V: TRBV20-1
CDR3: CSASRGGGTEQYF

V: TRBV15
CDR3: CATSRGSPLSTNEKLFF

V: TRBV5-1
CDR3: CASSGRDLQDEQYF

V: TRBV29-1
CDR3: CSVKGLSGPTDTQYF

V: TRBV20-1
CDR3: CSAWDRGTDTQYF

V: TRBV3-1
CDR3: CASSQESLEETQYF

V: TRBV9
CDR3: CASSVAIGGAGGHNEQFF

V: TRBV5-1
CDR3: CASSLLSQPYEQYF

V: TRBV6-2/TRBV6-3
CDR3: CASSFGGAGETQYF

V: TRBV29-1
CDR3: CSVSGESFYEQYF

V: TRBV5-8
CDR3: CASSLGGVVLAFF

V: TRBV5-1
CDR3: CASSLGAGGDYGYTF

V: TRBV20-1
CDR3: CSASSGSGANVLTF

V: TRBV6-5
CDR3: CASSYGRSGRGYTF

V: TRBV14
CDR3: CASSLRTGANTEAFF

V: TRBV10-3
CDR3: CAIGTTYEQYF

V: TRBV5-6
CDR3: CASSADNNIQYF

V: TRBV2
CDR3: CASTQTGVGTEAFF

V: TRBV4-3
CDR3: CASSLGPTEWPLHF

V: TRBV5-4
CDR3: CASSPAPDTQYF

V: TRBV20-1
CDR3: CSAQLGGAYGYTF

V: TRBV5-6
CDR3: CASNDRTRMNTEAFF

V: TRBV3-1
CDR3: CASSTRVGTQYF

V: TRBV20-1
CDR3: CSARVSDRVYGYTF

V: TRBV14
CDR3: CASSQEWGRNIQYF

V: TRBV12-3/TRBV12-4
CDR3: CATSVGGPGPSGYTF

V: TRBV7-8
CDR3: CASRTRAGEKLFF

V: TRBV2
CDR3: CASTRLTRTSGTQETQYF

V: TRBV3-1
CDR3: CASSHGRIEQYF

V: TRBV5-1
CDR3: CASRDSTEAFF

V: TRBV20-1
CDR3: CSVPGRSSYEQYF

V: TRBV25-1
CDR3: CASSVGEKLFF

V: TRBV28
CDR3: CASSSGGAGDYGYTF

V: TRBV9
CDR3: CASSDPTGGGWDDEQFF

V: TRBV9
CDR3: CASSVGWVSSYNEQFF

V: TRBV18
CDR3: CASSGQNYEQYF